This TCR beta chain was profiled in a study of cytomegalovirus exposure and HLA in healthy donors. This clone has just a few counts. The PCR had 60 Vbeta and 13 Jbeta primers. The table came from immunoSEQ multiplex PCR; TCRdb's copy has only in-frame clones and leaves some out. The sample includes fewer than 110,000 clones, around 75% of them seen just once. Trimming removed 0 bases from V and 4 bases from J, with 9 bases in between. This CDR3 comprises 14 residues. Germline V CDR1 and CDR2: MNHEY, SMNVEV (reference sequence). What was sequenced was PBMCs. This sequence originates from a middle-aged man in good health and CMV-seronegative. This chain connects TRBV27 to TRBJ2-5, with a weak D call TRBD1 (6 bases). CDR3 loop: CASSLSVGGETQYF. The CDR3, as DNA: TGTGCCAGCAGTTTATCGGTAGGGGGAGAGACCCAGTACTTC.